This note documents a single TCR beta chain sequence. This clonotype showed up just a few times. The antigen it recognizes is unknown. Nothing much larger sits one base from this clone, and base qualities are not available. The sample belongs to a study of T-cell reconstitution after alpha-beta-depleted transplantation in children (dated by TCRdb to the mid-2010s). Notes on the research overall: The study quantitatively tracked T-cell immune reconstitution after TCRalphabeta/CD19-depleted allogeneic hematopoietic cell transplantation in children using TCR repertoire profiling.

Counted from cysteine to phenylalanine, this CDR3 has 12 amino acids. Only CDR3 DNA is held: 36 bases, read in frame from base 1. The germline V gene yields SGHAT for CDR1 and FQNNGV for CDR2. V gives up 5 bases and J gives up 8 bases, and the segment between their germline ends measures 11 bases. Libraries were made using PCR. Sequencing instrument: Illumina HiSeq 2500. TCR library preparation used molecular barcoding, with unique molecular identifiers applied to normalize quantification of the TCRbeta repertoire. TCRdb applied fastp at Q25 and MiXCR to the public reads, then kept only in-frame beta chains. Each entry merges the rows of one CDR3 protein and shows their most common DNA and genes. Present in this sample are 350,000 to 400,000 distinct CDR3 sequences, about 14% of which were seen just once. The ten top clones hold about 4.5% of the sample.

The receptor comes from a human donor who donated a stem cell graft to a child with Fanconi anemia. The V and J segments used are TRBV11-2 and TRBJ2-3, with the D gene uncertain. This specimen consisted of PBMCs, obtained from the stem cell graft. The DNA sequence is as follows: TGTGCCAGCAGCGTCTATTCGGCTACGCAGTATTTT. This sequence encodes CASSVYSATQYF.